The source of this TCR beta chain is a study of cytomegalovirus exposure and HLA in healthy donors. CDR1 is LNHNV, CDR2 YYDKDF, per germline (reference sequence). V was pared by 4 bases and J by 7 bases, with 12 bases of the junction left unmatched. CDR3 size: 16 residues. As regards this clone: What it recognizes is unknown.

Regarding the study as a whole: Cytomegalovirus-associated status was assigned to fewer than 200 TCR beta chains. Links to common viral pathogens appeared, in a later analysis, for several of the most significant clusters. With later analysis, a missense DCLRE1C variant became linked to TCR beta V- and J-gene trimming. The likely explanation for a cluster of highly shared sequence variants was sequencing artifact.

The PCR ran on 60 Vbeta and 13 Jbeta primers. Profiling relied on immunoSEQ multiplex PCR, and the TCRdb table lists in-frame clones only, not all of them. Of some 160,000 clones detected, roughly 80% appear once; the ten largest clones hold around 1.3%. The rearrangement joins TRBV15 to TRBJ2-2, with TRBD1 identical over 7 bases. The sequenced sample was PBMCs. The source of this sequence is a woman younger than 45 in good health and CMV-seronegative. CDR3 sequence: CATSNRQGPVGGELFF. Here the CDR3 DNA reads TGTGCCACCAGCAACAGACAGGGACCGGTAGGCGGGGAGCTGTTTTTT.